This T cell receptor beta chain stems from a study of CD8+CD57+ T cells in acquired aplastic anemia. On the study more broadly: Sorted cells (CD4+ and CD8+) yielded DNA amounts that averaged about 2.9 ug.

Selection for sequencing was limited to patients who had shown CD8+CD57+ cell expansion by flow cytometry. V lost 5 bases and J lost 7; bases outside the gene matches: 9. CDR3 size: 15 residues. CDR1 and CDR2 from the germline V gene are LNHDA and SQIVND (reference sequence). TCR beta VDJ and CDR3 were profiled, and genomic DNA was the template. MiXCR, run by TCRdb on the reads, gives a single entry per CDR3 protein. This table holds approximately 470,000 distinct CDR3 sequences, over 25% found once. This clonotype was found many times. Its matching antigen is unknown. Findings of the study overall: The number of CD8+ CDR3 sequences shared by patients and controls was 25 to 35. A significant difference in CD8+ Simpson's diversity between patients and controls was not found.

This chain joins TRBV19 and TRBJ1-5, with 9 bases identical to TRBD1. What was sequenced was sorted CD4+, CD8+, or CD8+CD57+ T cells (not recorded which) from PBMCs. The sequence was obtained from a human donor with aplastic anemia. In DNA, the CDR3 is TGTGCCAGTAGTTACGGACAGGGGAGTGAGCAGCCCCAGCATTTT. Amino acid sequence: CASSYGQGSEQPQHF.